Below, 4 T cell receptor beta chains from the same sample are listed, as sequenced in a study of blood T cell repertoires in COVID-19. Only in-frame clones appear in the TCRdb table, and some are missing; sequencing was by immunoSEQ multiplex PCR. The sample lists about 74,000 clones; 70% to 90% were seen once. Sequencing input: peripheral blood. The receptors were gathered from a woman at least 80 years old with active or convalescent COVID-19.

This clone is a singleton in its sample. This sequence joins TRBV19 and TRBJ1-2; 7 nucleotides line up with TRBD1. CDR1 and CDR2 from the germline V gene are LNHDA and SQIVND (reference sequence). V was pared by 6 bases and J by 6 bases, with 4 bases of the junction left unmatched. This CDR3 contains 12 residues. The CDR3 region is CASRGQGDGYTF. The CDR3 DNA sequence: TGTGCCAGTAGAGGGCAGGGGGATGGCTACACCTTC.

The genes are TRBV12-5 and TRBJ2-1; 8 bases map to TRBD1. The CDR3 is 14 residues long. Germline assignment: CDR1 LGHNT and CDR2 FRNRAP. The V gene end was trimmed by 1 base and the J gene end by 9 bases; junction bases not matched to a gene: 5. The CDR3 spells CASGLGAGGVEQFF. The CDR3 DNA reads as TGTGCTAGTGGTTTGGGGGCAGGGGGCGTTGAGCAGTTCTTC.

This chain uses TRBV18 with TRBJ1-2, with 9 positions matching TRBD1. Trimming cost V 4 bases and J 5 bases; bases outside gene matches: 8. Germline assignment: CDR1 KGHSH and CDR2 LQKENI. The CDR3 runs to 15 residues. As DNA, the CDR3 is TGTGCCAGCTCACTTAACCCGGGACAGGGATATGGCTACACCTTC. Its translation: CASSLNPGQGYGYTF.

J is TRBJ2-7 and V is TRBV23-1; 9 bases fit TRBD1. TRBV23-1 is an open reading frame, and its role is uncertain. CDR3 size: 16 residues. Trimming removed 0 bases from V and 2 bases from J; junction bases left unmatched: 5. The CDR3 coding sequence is TGCGCCAGCAGTCAATCGTATCGGGACAGGGCCTACGAGCAGTACTTC. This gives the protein CASSQSYRDRAYEQYF.